This T cell receptor (beta chain) was documented in a study of cytomegalovirus exposure and HLA in healthy donors. General study points: A few of the chains that were CMV-associated were confirmed in vitro to be specific for CMV antigens. It was around 160 TCR beta chains that were listed as cytomegalovirus-associated.

Vbeta (60) and Jbeta (13) primers were used in the PCR. Per the study methods: The count from a later analysis was tens of millions of unique TCR beta chains, roughly 11 million of them shared. Sequencing was performed with immunoSEQ multiplex PCR; in TCRdb, only in-frame clones are kept and a portion is missing. For V, J and clone size, that table is used; D and trimming come from the DNA. Of approximately 170,000 clones detected, 75% appear once; the ten largest clones hold less than 5.5%. With regard to this clone: Its specificity is unknown.

CDR1 is MDHEN and CDR2 is SYDVKM in the germline V gene. J gave up 4 bases and V 6 bases, and 9 bases lay outside the gene matches. The CDR3 sequence is 15 residues long. Sequencing was done on a sample of PBMCs. The source is a male donor in good health and CMV-seronegative. The rearrangement links TRBV28 to TRBJ1-2; 9 nucleotides match TRBD1. As DNA, the CDR3 is TGTGCCAGCAGGCCCCGGGACAGGGATCTCTATGGCTACACCTTC. Its protein product is CASRPRDRDLYGYTF.